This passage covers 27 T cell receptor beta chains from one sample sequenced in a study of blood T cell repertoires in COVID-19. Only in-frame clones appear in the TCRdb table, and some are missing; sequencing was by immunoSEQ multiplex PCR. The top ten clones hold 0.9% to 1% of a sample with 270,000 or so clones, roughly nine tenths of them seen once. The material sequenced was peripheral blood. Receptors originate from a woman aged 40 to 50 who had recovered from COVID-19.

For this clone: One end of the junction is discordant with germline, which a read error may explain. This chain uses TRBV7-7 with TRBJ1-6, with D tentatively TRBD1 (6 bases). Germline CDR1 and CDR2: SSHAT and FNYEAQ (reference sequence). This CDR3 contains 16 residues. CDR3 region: CASSFSRGEYNSPLHF. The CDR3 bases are TGTGCTAGCAGCTTCTCCAGGGGAGAATATAATTCACCCCTCCACTTT.

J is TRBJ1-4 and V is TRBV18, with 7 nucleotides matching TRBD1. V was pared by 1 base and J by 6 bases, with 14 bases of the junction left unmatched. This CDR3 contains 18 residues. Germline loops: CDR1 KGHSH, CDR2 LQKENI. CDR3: CASSPLSRDSFGDEKLFF. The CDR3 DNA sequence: TGTGCCAGCTCACCACTATCCCGGGACAGCTTTGGGGATGAAAAACTGTTTTTT. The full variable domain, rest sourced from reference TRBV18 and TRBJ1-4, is NAGVMQNPRHLVRRRGQEARLRCSPMKGHSHVYWYRQLPEEGLKFMVYLQKENIIDESGMPKERFSAEFPKEGPSILRIQQVVRGDSAAYFCASSPLSRDSFGDEKLFFGSGTQLSVL.

This CDR3 reads CASRTTGGRQDTQYF. The CDR3 DNA follows: TGTGCCAGTCGAACTACAGGGGGCCGGCAAGATACGCAGTATTTT. The chain joins TRBV19 to TRBJ2-3; 9 bases are shared with TRBD1. Germline lookup yields CDR1 LNHDA and CDR2 SQIVND (reference sequence). This CDR3 contains 15 residues. Unmatched junction bases numbered 11, after V lost 8 bases and J lost 5 bases.

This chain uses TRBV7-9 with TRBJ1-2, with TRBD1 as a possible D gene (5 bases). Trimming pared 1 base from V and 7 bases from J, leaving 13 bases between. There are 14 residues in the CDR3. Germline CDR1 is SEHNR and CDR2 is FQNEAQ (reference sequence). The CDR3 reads CASSLDPFRGGYTF. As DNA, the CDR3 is TGTGCCAGCAGCTTAGACCCATTTAGGGGTGGCTACACCTTC.

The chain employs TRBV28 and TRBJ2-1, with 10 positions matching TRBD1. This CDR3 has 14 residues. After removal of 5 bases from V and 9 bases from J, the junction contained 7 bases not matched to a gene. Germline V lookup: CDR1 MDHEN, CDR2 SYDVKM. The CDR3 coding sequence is TGTGCCAGCAGTATAGACAGGGGGCCAACTGAGCAGTTCTTC. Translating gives CASSIDRGPTEQFF.

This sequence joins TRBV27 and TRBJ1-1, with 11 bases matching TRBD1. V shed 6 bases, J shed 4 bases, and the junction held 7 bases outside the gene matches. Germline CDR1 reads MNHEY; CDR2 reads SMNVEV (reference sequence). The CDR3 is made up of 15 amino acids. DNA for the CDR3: TGTGCCAGCAGGCGAGGACAGGGGGCGATCACTGAAGCTTTCTTT. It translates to CASRRGQGAITEAFF.

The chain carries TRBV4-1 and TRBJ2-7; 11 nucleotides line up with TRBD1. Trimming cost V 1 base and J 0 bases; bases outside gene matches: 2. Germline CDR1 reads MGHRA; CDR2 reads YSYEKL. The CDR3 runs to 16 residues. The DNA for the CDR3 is TGCGCCAGCAGCCAAGGGGACAGGGGGAACTCCTACGAGCAGTACTTC. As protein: CASSQGDRGNSYEQYF.

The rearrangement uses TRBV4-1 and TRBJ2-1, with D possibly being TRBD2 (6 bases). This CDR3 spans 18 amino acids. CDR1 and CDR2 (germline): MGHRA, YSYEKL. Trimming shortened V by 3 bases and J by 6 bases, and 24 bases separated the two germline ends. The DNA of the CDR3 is TGCGCCAGCAGCCAGAACTTACTAGCTGGGAGTACTCGCAATGAGCAGTTCTTC. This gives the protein CASSQNLLAGSTRNEQFF.

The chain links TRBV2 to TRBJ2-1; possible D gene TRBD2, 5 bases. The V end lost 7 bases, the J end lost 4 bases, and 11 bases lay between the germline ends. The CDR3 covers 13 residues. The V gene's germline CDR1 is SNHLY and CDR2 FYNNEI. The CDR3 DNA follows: TGTGCCAGCACCCTAGCAGATTACAATGAGCAGTTCTTC. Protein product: CASTLADYNEQFF.

The CDR3 loop reads CAWSLNTEAFF. The CDR3 DNA reads as TGTGCCTGGAGCCTCAACACTGAAGCTTTCTTT. The chain recombines TRBV30 with TRBJ1-1; the D is unclear. The CDR3 runs 11 residues. V lost 3 bases and J lost 2, with 4 bases in between. CDR1 and CDR2 (germline): GTSNPN, SVGIG (reference sequence).

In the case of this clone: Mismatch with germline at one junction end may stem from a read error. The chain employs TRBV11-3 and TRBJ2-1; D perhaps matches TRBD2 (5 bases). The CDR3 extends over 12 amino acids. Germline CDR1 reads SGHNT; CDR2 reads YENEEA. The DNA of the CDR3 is TGTGCCAGCAGCCCAAGAAGCGGAGAAAAGATCTTC. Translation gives CASSPRSGEKIF.

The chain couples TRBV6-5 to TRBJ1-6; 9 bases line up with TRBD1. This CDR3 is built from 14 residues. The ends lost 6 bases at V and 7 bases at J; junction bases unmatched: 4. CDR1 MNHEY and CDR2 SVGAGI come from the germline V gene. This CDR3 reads CASRWDRANSPLHF. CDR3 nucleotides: TGTGCCAGCAGGTGGGACAGGGCAAATTCACCCCTCCACTTT.

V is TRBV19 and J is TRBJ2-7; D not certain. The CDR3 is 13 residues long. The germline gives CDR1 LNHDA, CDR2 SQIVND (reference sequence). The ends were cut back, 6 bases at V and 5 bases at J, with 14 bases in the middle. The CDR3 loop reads CASRGSTPNEQYF. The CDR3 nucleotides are TGTGCCAGTAGGGGTAGCACTCCTAACGAGCAGTACTTC.

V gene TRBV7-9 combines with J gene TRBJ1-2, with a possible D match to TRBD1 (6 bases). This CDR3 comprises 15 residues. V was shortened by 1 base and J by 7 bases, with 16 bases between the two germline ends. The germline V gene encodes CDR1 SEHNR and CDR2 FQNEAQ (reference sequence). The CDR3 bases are TGTGCCAGCAGCTTAGATCCAGGGGAAGTCGGTGGCTACACCTTC. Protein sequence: CASSLDPGEVGGYTF.

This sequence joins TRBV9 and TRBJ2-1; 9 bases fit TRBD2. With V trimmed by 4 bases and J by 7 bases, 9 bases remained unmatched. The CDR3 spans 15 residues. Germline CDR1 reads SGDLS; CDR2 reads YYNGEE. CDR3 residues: CASSPRRREGNEQFF. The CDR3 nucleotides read TGTGCCAGCAGCCCCAGGCGGCGGGAGGGGAATGAGCAGTTCTTC.

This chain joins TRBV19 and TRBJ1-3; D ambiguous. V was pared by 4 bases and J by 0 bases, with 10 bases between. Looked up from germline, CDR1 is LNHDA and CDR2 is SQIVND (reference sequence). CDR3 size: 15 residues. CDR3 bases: TGTGCCAGTAGTAAAACAGCCGACTCTGGAAACACCATATATTTT. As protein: CASSKTADSGNTIYF.

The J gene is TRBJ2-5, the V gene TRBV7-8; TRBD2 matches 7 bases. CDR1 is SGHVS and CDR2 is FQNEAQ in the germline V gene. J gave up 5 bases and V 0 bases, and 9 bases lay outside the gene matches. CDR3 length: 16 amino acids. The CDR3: CASSLALGEGHETQYF. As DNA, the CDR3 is TGTGCCAGCAGCTTAGCGCTGGGGGAGGGCCACGAGACCCAGTACTTC.

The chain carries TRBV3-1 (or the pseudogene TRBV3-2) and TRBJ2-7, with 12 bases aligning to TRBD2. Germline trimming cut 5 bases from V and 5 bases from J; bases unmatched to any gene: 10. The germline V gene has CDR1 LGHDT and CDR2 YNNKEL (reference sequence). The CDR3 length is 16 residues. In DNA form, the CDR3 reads TGTGCCAGCAGCTCGACTAGCGGGAGAGCTAGTGACGAGCAGTACTTC. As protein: CASSSTSGRASDEQYF.

DNA for the CDR3: TGTGCCAGCAGCGAAACAGCCGAGACAGGGTTTTTGAACATTCAGTACTTC. Its translation is CASSETAETGFLNIQYF. The rearrangement joins TRBV11-3 to TRBJ2-4; 7 positions agree with TRBD1. CDR1 is SGHNT, CDR2 YENEEA, per germline. V shed 5 bases, J shed 7 bases, and the junction held 17 bases outside the gene matches. This CDR3 spans 17 amino acids.

The CDR3 DNA follows: TGTGCCAGCAGCTTGGCGGGGGGGAGCGGAGATACGCAGTATTTT. Translation: CASSLAGGSGDTQYF. This chain connects TRBV5-4 to TRBJ2-3; 8 nucleotides align to TRBD2. Germline V CDR1 and CDR2: SGHNT, YYREEE (reference sequence). Unmatched junction bases numbered 5, after V lost 0 bases and J lost 5 bases. The CDR3 sequence is 15 residues long.

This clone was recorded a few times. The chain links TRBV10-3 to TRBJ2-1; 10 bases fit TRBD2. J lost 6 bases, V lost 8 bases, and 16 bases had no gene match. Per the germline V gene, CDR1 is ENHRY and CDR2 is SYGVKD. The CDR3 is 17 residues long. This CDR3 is CAIGSLAGDRRPNEQFF. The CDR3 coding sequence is TGTGCCATCGGTTCCCTAGCGGGAGACAGGCGCCCCAATGAGCAGTTCTTC.

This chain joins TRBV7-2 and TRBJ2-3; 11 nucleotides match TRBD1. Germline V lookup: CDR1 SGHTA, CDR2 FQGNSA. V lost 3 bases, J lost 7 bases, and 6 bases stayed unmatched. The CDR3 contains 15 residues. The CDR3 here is CASSFSGTGGNTQYF. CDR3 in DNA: TGTGCCAGCAGCTTCTCCGGGACAGGGGGGAATACGCAGTATTTT.

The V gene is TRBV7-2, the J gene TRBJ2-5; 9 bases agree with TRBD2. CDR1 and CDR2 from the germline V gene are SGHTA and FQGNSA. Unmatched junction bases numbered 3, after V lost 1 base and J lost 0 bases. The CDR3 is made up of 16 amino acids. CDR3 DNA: TGTGCCAGCAGCTTAGTCGCGGGAGGGTACCAAGAGACCCAGTACTTC. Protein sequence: CASSLVAGGYQETQYF. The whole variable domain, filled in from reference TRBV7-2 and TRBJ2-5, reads GAGVSQSPSNKVTEKGKDVELRCDPISGHTALYWYRQSLGQGLEFLIYFQGNSAPDKSGLPSDRFSAERTGGSVSTLTIQRTQQEDSAVYLCASSLVAGGYQETQYFGPGTRLLVL.

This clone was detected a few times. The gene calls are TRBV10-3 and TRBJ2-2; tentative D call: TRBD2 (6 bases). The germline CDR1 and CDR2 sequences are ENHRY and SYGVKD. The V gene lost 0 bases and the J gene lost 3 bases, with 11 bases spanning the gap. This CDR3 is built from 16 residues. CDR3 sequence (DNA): TGTGCCATCAGTGAGTCCAGGGACTTTCACACCGGGGAGCTGTTTTTT. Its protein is CAISESRDFHTGELFF.

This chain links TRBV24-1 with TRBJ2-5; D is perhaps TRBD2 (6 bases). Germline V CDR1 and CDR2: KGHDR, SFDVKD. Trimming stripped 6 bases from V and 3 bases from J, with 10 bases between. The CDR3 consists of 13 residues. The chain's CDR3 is CATSPDYKETQYF. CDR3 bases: TGTGCCACCAGTCCGGACTATAAAGAGACCCAGTACTTC.

The DNA for the CDR3 is TGCGCCAGCAGCCAAGCCCGTATCGGACAGGGGGCTGAAGCTTTCTTT. Protein: CASSQARIGQGAEAFF. The rearrangement uses TRBV4-1 and TRBJ1-1, with 10 bases that match TRBD1. Trimming removed 1 base from V and 6 bases from J; junction bases left unmatched: 8. Germline assignment: CDR1 MGHRA and CDR2 YSYEKL. The CDR3 sequence is 16 residues long.

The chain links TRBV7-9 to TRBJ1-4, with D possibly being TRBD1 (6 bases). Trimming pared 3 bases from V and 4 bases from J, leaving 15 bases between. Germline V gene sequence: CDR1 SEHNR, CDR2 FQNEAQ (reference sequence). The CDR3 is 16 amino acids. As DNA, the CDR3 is TGTGCCAGCAGCTTTTACAGGGCCCCCAATAATGAAAAACTGTTTTTT. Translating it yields CASSFYRAPNNEKLFF.